These 22 T cell receptor beta chains were sequenced from one sample in a study of shared clonotypes between healthy human individuals. Naive-designated CD8 cells lacked CD45RO, were positively enriched for CCR7, and omitted terminally differentiated effector memory CD45RA+ cells. TCRdb keeps only in-frame clones here, not all; method: immunoSEQ multiplex PCR. The table records more than 2 million clones, less than 95% of them present only once. The sample consisted of naive CD8+ T cells sorted from blood. The receptors originated from a man between 18 and 35 years old in good health.

The genes are TRBV6-6 and TRBJ1-5; D unresolved. With 0 bases removed from V and 5 bases from J, the gap between germline ends came to 8 bases. The CDR3 loop spans 14 amino acids. Germline V gene lookup returns CDR1 MNHNY and CDR2 SVGAGI (reference sequence). The CDR3 loop reads CASSYSMLYQPQHF. The CDR3 bases are TGTGCCAGCAGTTACTCGATGCTCTATCAGCCCCAGCATTTT.

The gene calls are TRBV4-2 and TRBJ2-5; 9 nucleotides agree with TRBD2. CDR3 length equals 15 residues. The germline V gene encodes CDR1 LGHNA and CDR2 YNFKEQ. V was pared by 1 base and J by 3 bases, with 3 bases of the junction left unmatched. This CDR3 reads CASSQVAGAEETQYF. CDR3 coding DNA: TGTGCCAGCAGCCAAGTAGCGGGGGCGGAAGAGACCCAGTACTTC.

As concerns this clone: This sample also contains other DNA sequences that code for the same CDR3. The genes are TRBV5-1 and TRBJ1-5; D ambiguous. Germline-derived CDR1 and CDR2 are SGHRS and YFSETQ. The CDR3 contains 13 residues. The V end was cut by 1 base, the J end by 7 bases, with 9 bases between. The CDR3 here is CASSLLGNQPQHF. The DNA of the CDR3 is TGCGCCAGCAGCTTGTTAGGAAACCAGCCCCAGCATTTT.

The V gene is TRBV25-1, the J gene TRBJ2-3; the match to TRBD1 covers 8 bases. Germline V gene data show CDR1 as MGHDK and CDR2 as SYGVNS. With V trimmed by 0 bases and J by 4 bases, 6 bases remained unmatched. The CDR3 spans 16 residues. In nucleotides, the CDR3 is TGTGCCAGCAGTGAATATGAGGCAGGGGGCGCAGATACGCAGTATTTT. Translated, it gives CASSEYEAGGADTQYF. Drawing the rest from reference TRBV25-1 and TRBJ2-3, the complete variable domain is EADIYQTPRYLVIGTGKKITLECSQTMGHDKMYWYQQDPGMELHLIHYSYGVNSTEKGDLSSESTVSRIRTEHFPLTLESARPSHTSQYLCASSEYEAGGADTQYFGPGTRLTVL.

The rearrangement links TRBV4-1 to TRBJ2-1, with 9 bases that match TRBD2. The germline V gene encodes CDR1 MGHRA and CDR2 YSYEKL. CDR3 length equals 15 residues. V dropped 4 bases and J dropped 5; count of bases not matched to a gene: 6. CDR3 DNA: TGCGCCAGCAGCCCGGCGGGGGGGCTCAACAATGAGCAGTTCTTC. Encoded protein: CASSPAGGLNNEQFF.

The rearrangement uses TRBV27 and TRBJ2-4; no clear D gene. V was pared by 0 bases and J by 8 bases, with 14 bases between. This CDR3 region has 15 residues. In germline, CDR1 is MNHEY, CDR2 SMNVEV (reference sequence). The CDR3 sequence: CASSLSSRASDIQYF. CDR3 in DNA: TGTGCCAGCAGTTTATCTAGCCGGGCCTCGGACATTCAGTACTTC.

V is TRBV10-2 and J is TRBJ2-5; no definite D call. V dropped 5 bases and J dropped 4 bases, with 5 bases sitting between them. This CDR3 is built from 11 residues. Germline lookup yields CDR1 WSHSY and CDR2 SAAADI. CDR3: CASSPSETQYF. In DNA, the CDR3 is TGCGCCAGCAGTCCCTCAGAGACCCAGTACTTC.

The chain joins TRBV10-2 to TRBJ2-2; D is unresolved. Germline values: CDR1 WSHSY, CDR2 SAAADI. V lost 3 bases and J lost 3, with 5 bases in between. The CDR3 extends over 13 amino acids. The CDR3 coding sequence is TGCGCCAGCAGTGAACTGTACACCGGGGAGCTGTTTTTT. Translating it yields CASSELYTGELFF.

The V gene is TRBV7-9, the J gene TRBJ1-1; D might be TRBD1 (5 bases). In germline, CDR1 is SEHNR, CDR2 FQNEAQ (reference sequence). Between the trimmed V and J ends, which lost 5 bases and 0 bases, there was a span of 13 bases. The CDR3 runs to 15 residues. CDR3 region: CASSARLDMNTEAFF. CDR3 bases: TGTGCCAGCAGCGCGCGGTTGGACATGAACACTGAAGCTTTCTTT.

A remark on this clone: Other DNA sequences within the sample encode an identical CDR3. J is TRBJ2-7 and V is TRBV9; D may be TRBD1 (5 bases). The CDR3 totals 14 residues. The V end lost 4 bases, the J end lost 0 bases, and 11 bases lay between the germline ends. CDR1 is SGDLS, CDR2 YYNGEE, per germline. CDR3 loop: CASSLQGNSYEQYF. The DNA for the CDR3 is TGTGCCAGCAGCCTCCAGGGTAACTCCTACGAGCAGTACTTC.

This clone has only a few counts. The chain has TRBV4-1 and TRBJ1-6, with 9 bases identical to TRBD1. J gave up 7 bases and V 2 bases, and 3 bases lay outside the gene matches. CDR3 size: 15 residues. Germline values: CDR1 MGHRA, CDR2 YSYEKL. Here the CDR3 reads CASSQMGQGNSPLHF. CDR3 bases: TGCGCCAGCAGCCAAATGGGACAGGGAAATTCACCCCTCCACTTT.

The rearrangement links TRBV7-9 to TRBJ2-1; 10 positions agree with TRBD2. The CDR3 sequence is 16 residues long. The ends lost 4 bases at V and 6 bases at J; junction bases unmatched: 9. Germline V gives CDR1 SEHNR, CDR2 FQNEAQ (reference sequence). CDR3 DNA: TGTGCCAGCAGCTCCCCGGTGGCTAGCGGGGGCAATGAGCAGTTCTTC. This gives the protein CASSSPVASGGNEQFF.

This chain links TRBV30 with TRBJ2-7, with a possible D match to TRBD1 (6 bases). The V gene's germline CDR1 is GTSNPN and CDR2 SVGIG (reference sequence). The length of the CDR3 is 13 residues. Trimming cost V 8 bases and J 0 bases, with 14 bases left between them. The CDR3: CAGRDTYSYEQYF. The CDR3 DNA reads as TGTGCCGGCCGGGACACCTACTCCTACGAGCAGTACTTC.

V is TRBV4-3 and J is TRBJ2-7, with D hard to call. This CDR3 has 17 residues. Trimming removed 1 base from V and 1 base from J, with 17 bases in between. Germline V gives CDR1 LGHNA, CDR2 YSLEER. The CDR3 region is CASSQAVFDLTSYEQYF. CDR3 sequence (DNA): TGCGCCAGCAGCCAAGCAGTGTTCGATCTTACATCCTACGAGCAGTACTTC.

The CDR3 coding sequence is TGTGCCATCAGTGAGCCTCGGACTAGCTTGAACACCGGGGAGCTGTTTTTT. Translation: CAISEPRTSLNTGELFF. This rearrangement joins TRBV10-3 to TRBJ2-2; 8 bases line up with TRBD2. Germline assignment: CDR1 ENHRY and CDR2 SYGVKD. V lost 2 bases, J lost 1 base, and 6 bases stayed unmatched. The CDR3 runs 17 residues.

The chain is built from TRBV2 and TRBJ1-2; D gene uncertain. Trimming took 3 bases from V and 4 from J, leaving 12 bases between them. The CDR3 length is 14 residues. Per germline, CDR1 SNHLY and CDR2 FYNNEI. The CDR3 loop is CASSESRGFYGYTF. CDR3 DNA sequence: TGTGCCAGCAGTGAGTCGCGGGGTTTCTATGGCTACACCTTC.

The rearrangement uses TRBV6-6 and TRBJ2-7; unclear D gene. The CDR3 is made up of 14 amino acids. Germline-derived CDR1 and CDR2 are MNHNY and SVGAGI (reference sequence). The V and J ends lost 2 bases and 3 bases respectively, with 11 bases between them. For the CDR3, the DNA is TGTGCCAGCAGTTACATAGGAAGGGACTACGAGCAGTACTTC. It encodes CASSYIGRDYEQYF.

This clone was picked up a small number of times. The chain is built from TRBV28 and TRBJ2-7, with 10 positions matching TRBD2. Germline assignment: CDR1 MDHEN and CDR2 SYDVKM. The J segment lost 1 base and the V segment lost 10 bases, leaving 10 bases of the junction unmatched. This CDR3 comprises 15 residues. The CDR3 here is CAIASGGAQSYEQYF. CDR3 in DNA: TGTGCCATCGCAAGCGGGGGGGCTCAATCCTACGAGCAGTACTTC.

The chain links TRBV4-1 to TRBJ2-7; the D is unclear. CDR1 and CDR2 from the germline V gene are MGHRA and YSYEKL. This CDR3 contains 15 residues. V lost 0 bases and J 0 bases, leaving 9 bases between the germline ends. In DNA, the CDR3 is TGCGCCAGCAGCCAAGATGGCCTGGGCTCCTACGAGCAGTACTTC. Encoded protein: CASSQDGLGSYEQYF.

Here the CDR3 reads CASSLPGQGSDTQYF. CDR3 sequence (DNA): TGTGCCAGCAGCCTACCGGGACAGGGATCAGATACGCAGTATTTT. J is TRBJ2-3 and V is TRBV5-4, with 9 bases that match TRBD1. CDR1 SGHNT and CDR2 YYREEE come from the germline V gene (reference sequence). This CDR3 spans 15 amino acids. J was trimmed by 4 bases and V by 4 bases; bases with no gene match: 7.

The chain combines TRBV7-6 with TRBJ2-2; D perhaps matches TRBD1 (7 bases). Germline V gene lookup returns CDR1 SGHVS and CDR2 FNYEAQ. Trimming stripped 2 bases from V and 5 bases from J, with 15 bases between. This CDR3 contains 16 residues. The CDR3 DNA follows: TGTGCCAGCAGCTTACTCCAGGGGGGATATACCGGGGAGCTGTTTTTT. It encodes CASSLLQGGYTGELFF.

The chain employs TRBV29-1 and TRBJ1-2, with D unresolved. Trimming shortened V by 4 bases and J by 4 bases, and 10 bases separated the two germline ends. The CDR3 is made up of 12 amino acids. Germline CDR1 SQVTM, CDR2 ANQGSEA. Here the CDR3 DNA reads TGCAGCGTTGTTCAGGACGTCTATGGCTACACCTTC. Its translation is CSVVQDVYGYTF.